The 6 T cell receptor beta chains given below trace back to one sample, sequenced in a study of beta chain features in type 1 diabetes. TCRB transcripts that were expressed got sequenced, as all of the isolated RNA had been reverse transcribed. Assay: immunoSEQ multiplex PCR; the TCRdb copy retains only in-frame clones and omits some. In the table there are roughly 230,000 clones, over 7.5% of which are singletons. The sample was naive CD4+ T cells from blood. These receptors were collected from a woman under 30 in good health.

V usage is TRBV30 and J usage is TRBJ2-7; TRBD2 is a possible D gene (5 bases). Germline V lookup: CDR1 GTSNPN, CDR2 SVGIG (reference sequence). The V end was cut by 1 base, the J end by 3 bases, with 7 bases between. The CDR3 covers 12 residues. CDR3 region: CAWSGGLYEQYF. In DNA, the CDR3 is TGTGCCTGGAGTGGCGGACTCTACGAGCAGTACTTC. The entire variable domain, with the rest obtained from reference TRBV30 and TRBJ2-7, is as follows: SQTIHQWPATLVQPVGSPLSLECTVEGTSNPNLYWYRQAAGRGLQLLFYSVGIGQISSEVPQNLSASRPQDRQFILSSKKLLLSDSGFYLCAWSGGLYEQYFGPGTRLTVT.

The chain combines TRBV11-1 with TRBJ1-2; D is undetermined. The V gene's germline CDR1 is SGHAT and CDR2 FQDESV (reference sequence). Trimming cost V 5 bases and J 4 bases, with 5 bases left between them. This CDR3 comprises 11 residues. The CDR3 DNA sequence: TGTGCCAGCAGCCCTGTCTATGGCTACACCTTC. Its protein is CASSPVYGYTF.

The sample holds a few counts of this clone. V gene TRBV15 combines with J gene TRBJ2-7; 10 nucleotides align to TRBD1. The CDR3 has 16 residues. CDR1 LNHNV and CDR2 YYDKDF come from the germline V gene (reference sequence). V shed 3 bases and J 2 bases; nucleotides not matched to a gene: 7. The CDR3 DNA reads TGTGCCACCAGCAGGACAGGGGGCCTTTTGGCCTACGAGCAGTACTTC. This sequence encodes CATSRTGGLLAYEQYF.

This clone was seen more than once but under ten times. V is TRBV11-2 and J is TRBJ2-1; TRBD2 matches at 12 bases. With 5 bases clipped from V and 13 bases from J, the junction kept 15 bases outside the gene matches. The CDR3 has 16 residues. From germline, CDR1 is SGHAT and CDR2 FQNNGV. CDR3 coding DNA: TGTGCCAGCAGCCCCTCCTTGGCCCTAGCGGGAGGGGACCAGTTCTTC. This sequence encodes CASSPSLALAGGDQFF.

This clone occurred a few times. J is TRBJ2-3 and V is TRBV5-1, with 12 bases that match TRBD2. V shed 5 bases, J shed 14 bases, and the junction held 12 bases outside the gene matches. The CDR3 sequence is 14 residues long. Germline lookup yields CDR1 SGHRS and CDR2 YFSETQ. The CDR3 DNA sequence: TGCGCCAGCAGGGGGACTAGCGGGCTCTCGAGTCCGTATTTT. It encodes CASRGTSGLSSPYF.

This clone was counted only a few times. This chain joins TRBV5-1 and TRBJ2-1, with D unresolved. Germline CDR1 reads SGHRS; CDR2 reads YFSETQ. V was cut by 0 bases and J by 10 bases, with 5 bases left in between. CDR3 length equals 11 residues. The CDR3 loop is CASSLASEQFF. CDR3 in DNA: TGCGCCAGCAGCTTGGCTTCCGAGCAGTTCTTC.